This T cell receptor beta chain was retrieved from a study of monozygotic twins with inflammatory bowel disease. Findings and limits, study-wide: Added variability in patient repertoires may stem from differing immunosuppressive treatments. IBD patients had lower TCRbeta diversity (inverse Simpson) than healthy co-twins.

Germline V gene lookup returns CDR1 SGHRS and CDR2 YFSETQ. The CDR3 has 14 amino acids. In regard to this clonotype: The antigen is unknown.

Template switching introduced UMIs that contain a 6-nucleotide sample barcode. Two rounds of nested PCR, of 16 and 9 cycles, were run on TCRalpha and TCRbeta cDNA. From the 5' RACE reads, TCRdb lists one entry per CDR3 protein and no DNA. The sample holds nearly 450,000 distinct CDR3 sequences. This chain links TRBV5-1 with TRBJ1-1; with no DNA, the TCRdb D assignment of TRBD1 cannot be verified. The material sequenced was blood. The sequence derives from a human donor with ulcerative colitis or Crohn's disease, or a healthy co-twin of an affected twin (not recorded which). The CDR3 loop reads CASSLGAPGTEAFF. The full variable domain, with the rest looked up from reference TRBV5-1 and TRBJ1-1, is KAGVTQTPRYLIKTRGQQVTLSCSPISGHRSVSWYQQTPGQGLQFLFEYFSETQRNKGNFPGRFSGRQFSNSRSEMNVSTLELGDSALYLCASSLGAPGTEAFFGQGTRLTVV.